These 4 T cell receptor beta chains were sequenced from one sample in a study of blood T cell repertoires in COVID-19. Assay used: immunoSEQ multiplex PCR; TCRdb lists only in-frame clones, some missing. The sample contains about 200,000 clones, about nine tenths of which appear only once. Source material: peripheral blood. Receptor source: a woman aged 70-85 years with acute or convalescent COVID-19.

A remark on this clone: Other DNA sequences from this sample encode an identical CDR3 as well. The chain couples TRBV18 to TRBJ1-2; D is unresolved. Germline CDR1 and CDR2: KGHSH and LQKENI. The ends were cut back, 3 bases at V and 2 bases at J, with 7 bases in the middle. This CDR3 has 13 residues. The CDR3 here is CASSPGQNYGYTF. The DNA of the CDR3 is TGTGCCAGCTCACCTGGTCAGAACTATGGCTACACCTTC. The full variable domain, with the rest looked up from reference TRBV18 and TRBJ1-2, is NAGVMQNPRHLVRRRGQEARLRCSPMKGHSHVYWYRQLPEEGLKFMVYLQKENIIDESGMPKERFSAEFPKEGPSILRIQQVVRGDSAAYFCASSPGQNYGYTFGSGTRLTVV.

The chain links TRBV2 to TRBJ1-5, with 7 positions matching TRBD1. Germline assignment: CDR1 SNHLY and CDR2 FYNNEI. J lost 4 bases, V lost 5 bases, and 8 bases had no gene match. The CDR3 is made up of 15 amino acids. The chain's CDR3 is CASSYTGTDNQPQHF. The CDR3 DNA is TGTGCCAGCAGTTACACCGGGACAGATAATCAGCCCCAGCATTTT.

V gene TRBV5-6 combines with J gene TRBJ2-1; 11 bases map to TRBD1. J lost 3 bases, V lost 4 bases, and 3 bases had no gene match. Per germline, CDR1 SGHDT and CDR2 YYEEEE. There are 15 residues in the CDR3. The CDR3 spells CASSSGTGGYNEQFF. In nucleotides, the CDR3 is TGTGCCAGCAGCAGTGGGACAGGGGGCTACAATGAGCAGTTCTTC.

The chain links TRBV10-3 to TRBJ1-5; 9 bases match TRBD1. The germline CDR1 and CDR2 sequences are ENHRY and SYGVKD. CDR3 length equals 15 residues. V shed 2 bases, J shed 6 bases, and the junction held 5 bases outside the gene matches. The CDR3 sequence: CAISEGQGLGQPQHF. For the CDR3, the DNA is TGTGCCATCAGTGAGGGACAGGGGTTGGGTCAGCCCCAGCATTTT.